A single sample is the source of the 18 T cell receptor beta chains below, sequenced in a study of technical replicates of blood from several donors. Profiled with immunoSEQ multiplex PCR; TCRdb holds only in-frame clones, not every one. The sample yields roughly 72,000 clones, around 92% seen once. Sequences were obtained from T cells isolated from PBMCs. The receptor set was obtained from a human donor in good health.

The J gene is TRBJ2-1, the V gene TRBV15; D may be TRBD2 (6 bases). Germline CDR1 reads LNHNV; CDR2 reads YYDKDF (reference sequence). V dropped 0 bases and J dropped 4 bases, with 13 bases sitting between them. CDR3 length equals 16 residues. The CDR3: CATSRDPQGGYNEQFF. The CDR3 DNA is TGTGCCACCAGCAGAGATCCTCAAGGAGGGTACAATGAGCAGTTCTTC.

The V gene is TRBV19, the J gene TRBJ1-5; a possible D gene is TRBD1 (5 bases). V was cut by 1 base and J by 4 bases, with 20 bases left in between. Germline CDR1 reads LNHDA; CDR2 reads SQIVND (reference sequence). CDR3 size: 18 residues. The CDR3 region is CASSIGQGVRLVNQPQHF. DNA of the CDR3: TGTGCCAGTAGTATAGGCCAGGGTGTCCGCTTAGTAAATCAGCCCCAGCATTTT.

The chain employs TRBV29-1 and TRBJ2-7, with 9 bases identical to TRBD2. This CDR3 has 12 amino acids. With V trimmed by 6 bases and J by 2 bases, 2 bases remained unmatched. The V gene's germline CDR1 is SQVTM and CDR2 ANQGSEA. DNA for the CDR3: TGCAGCGTACGACTAGCGGCCTACGAGCAGTACTTC. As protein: CSVRLAAYEQYF.

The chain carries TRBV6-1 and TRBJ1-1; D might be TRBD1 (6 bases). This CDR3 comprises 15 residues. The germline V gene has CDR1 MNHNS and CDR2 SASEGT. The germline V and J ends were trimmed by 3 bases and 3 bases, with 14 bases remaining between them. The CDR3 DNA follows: TGTGCCAGCAGTGAGGGAAGGGGGGGGTACACTGAAGCTTTCTTT. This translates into CASSEGRGGYTEAFF.

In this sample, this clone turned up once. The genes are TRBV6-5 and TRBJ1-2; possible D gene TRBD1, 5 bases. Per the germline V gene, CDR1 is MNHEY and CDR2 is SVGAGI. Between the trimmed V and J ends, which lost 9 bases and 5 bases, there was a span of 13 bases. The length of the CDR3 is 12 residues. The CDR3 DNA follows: TGTGCCAGTGCAGTAAGGGGTTATGGCTACACCTTC. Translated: CASAVRGYGYTF.

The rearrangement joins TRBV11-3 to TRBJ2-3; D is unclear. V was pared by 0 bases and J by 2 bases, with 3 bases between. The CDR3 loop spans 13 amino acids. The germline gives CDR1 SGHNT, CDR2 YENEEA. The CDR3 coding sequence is TGTGCCAGCAGCTTAGACGTCACAGATACGCAGTATTTT. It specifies CASSLDVTDTQYF.

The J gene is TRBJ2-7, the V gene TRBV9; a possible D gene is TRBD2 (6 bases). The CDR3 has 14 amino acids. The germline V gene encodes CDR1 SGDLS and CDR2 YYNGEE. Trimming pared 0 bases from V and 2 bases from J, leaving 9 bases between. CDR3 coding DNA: TGTGCCAGCAGCGTAGGGGACTTAGCCTACGAGCAGTACTTC. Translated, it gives CASSVGDLAYEQYF.

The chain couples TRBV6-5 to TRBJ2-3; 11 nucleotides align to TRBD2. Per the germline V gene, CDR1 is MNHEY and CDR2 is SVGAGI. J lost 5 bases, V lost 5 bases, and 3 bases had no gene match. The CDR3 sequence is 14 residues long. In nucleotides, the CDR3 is TGTGCCAGCAGTCTAGGACTAGCGGGAGATACGCAGTATTTT. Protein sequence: CASSLGLAGDTQYF.

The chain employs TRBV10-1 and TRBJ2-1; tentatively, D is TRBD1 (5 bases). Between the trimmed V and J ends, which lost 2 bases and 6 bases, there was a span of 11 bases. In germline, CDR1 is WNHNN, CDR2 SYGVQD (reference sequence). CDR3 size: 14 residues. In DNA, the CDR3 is TGCGCCAGCAGTGAGGGGGCCAACAGCAATGAGCAGTTCTTC. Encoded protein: CASSEGANSNEQFF.

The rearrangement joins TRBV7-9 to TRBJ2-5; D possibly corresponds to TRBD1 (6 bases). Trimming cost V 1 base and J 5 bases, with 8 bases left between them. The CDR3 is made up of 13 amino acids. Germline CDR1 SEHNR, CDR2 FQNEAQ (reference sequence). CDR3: CASSLGGLETQYF. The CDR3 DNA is TGTGCCAGCAGCTTAGGGGGGCTGGAGACCCAGTACTTC.

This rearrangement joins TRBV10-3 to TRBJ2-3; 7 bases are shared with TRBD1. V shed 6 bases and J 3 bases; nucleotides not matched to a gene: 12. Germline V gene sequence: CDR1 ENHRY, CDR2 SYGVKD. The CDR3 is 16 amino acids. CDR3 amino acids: CAISLQGMIGTDTQYF. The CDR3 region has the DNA TGTGCCATCAGCCTACAGGGGATGATAGGTACAGATACGCAGTATTTT.

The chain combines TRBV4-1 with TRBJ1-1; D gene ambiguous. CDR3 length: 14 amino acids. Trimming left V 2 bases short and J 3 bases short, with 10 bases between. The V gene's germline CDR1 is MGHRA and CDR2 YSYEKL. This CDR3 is CASSQKEPDTEAFF. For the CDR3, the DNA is TGCGCCAGCAGCCAAAAAGAACCAGACACTGAAGCTTTCTTT.

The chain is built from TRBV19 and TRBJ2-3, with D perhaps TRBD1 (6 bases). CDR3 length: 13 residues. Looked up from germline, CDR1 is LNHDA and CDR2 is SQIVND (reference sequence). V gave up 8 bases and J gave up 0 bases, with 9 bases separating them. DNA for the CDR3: TGTGCCAGTTCCCAGGGGAGCACAGATACGCAGTATTTT. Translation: CASSQGSTDTQYF.

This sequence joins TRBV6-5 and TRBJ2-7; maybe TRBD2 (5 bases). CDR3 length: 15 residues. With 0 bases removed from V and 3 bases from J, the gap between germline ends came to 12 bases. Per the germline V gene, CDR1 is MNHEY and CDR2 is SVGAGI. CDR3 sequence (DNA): TGTGCCAGCAGTTACTCTGATGGGAGCCTCTACGAGCAGTACTTC. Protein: CASSYSDGSLYEQYF.

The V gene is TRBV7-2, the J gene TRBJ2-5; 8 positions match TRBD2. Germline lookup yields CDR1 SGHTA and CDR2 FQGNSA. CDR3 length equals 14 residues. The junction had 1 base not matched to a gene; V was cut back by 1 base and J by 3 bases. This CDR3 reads CASSLGLAKETQYF. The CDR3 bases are TGTGCCAGCAGCTTAGGACTAGCGAAAGAGACCCAGTACTTC.

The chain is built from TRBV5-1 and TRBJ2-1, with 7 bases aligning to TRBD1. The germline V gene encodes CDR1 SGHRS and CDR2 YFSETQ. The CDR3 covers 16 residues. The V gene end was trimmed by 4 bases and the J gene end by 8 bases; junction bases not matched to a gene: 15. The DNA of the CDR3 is TGCGCCAGCAGCAAGGTAACGGGACAGAGGGGCCATGAGCAGTTCTTC. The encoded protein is CASSKVTGQRGHEQFF.

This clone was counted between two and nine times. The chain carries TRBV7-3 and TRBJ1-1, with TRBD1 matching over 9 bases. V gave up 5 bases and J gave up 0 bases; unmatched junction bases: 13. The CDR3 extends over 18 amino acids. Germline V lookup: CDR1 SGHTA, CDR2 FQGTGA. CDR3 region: CASSVLTGGTLVNTEAFF. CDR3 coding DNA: TGTGCCAGCAGCGTATTGACAGGGGGAACATTAGTGAACACTGAAGCTTTCTTT.

The CDR3 is CASSAGPPYEQYF. The CDR3 DNA reads as TGTGCCAGCAGTGCGGGACCTCCCTACGAGCAGTACTTC. The chain carries TRBV6-5 and TRBJ2-7; D is perhaps TRBD2 (6 bases). This CDR3 region has 13 residues. Germline CDR1 MNHEY, CDR2 SVGAGI. V lost 5 bases and J 2 bases, leaving 10 bases between the germline ends.